These 19 T cell receptor beta chains originate from one sample sequenced in a study of regulatory T cells in long-lasting Graves disease (dated by TCRdb to the early 2020s). The time point label of this sample denotes: newly diagnosed GD, antithyroid drugs for less than 3 months. For both TCR sequencing and RNA sequencing, RNA was extracted from PBMCs using TRIzol. Receptor libraries were prepared by multiplex PCR. The sequencing machine was an Illumina HiSeq 4000. iRepertoire HTBI primers and Arm-PCR amplification of CDR3 regions were used to construct TCR beta libraries. The public sequencing data were trimmed at Q25 with fastp and processed into clonotypes with MiXCR by TCRdb, which kept only in-frame beta chains. Rows with a matching CDR3 protein are joined into one entry that keeps the most common DNA and genes. Within this sample are around 460,000 distinct CDR3 sequences, with 14% of them counted one time only. The biggest ten clones account for roughly a sixth of the sample.

In addition, the sample was reused for a study of T cells in Graves' hyperthyroidism and ophthalmopathy.

The sample here was peripheral blood mononuclear cells (PBMCs), taken at new diagnosis, from a patient treated with antithyroid drugs. The receptors were gathered from a woman aged 45-65 years with Graves disease. Donor details come from another sample of the same person, matched by shared clones.

In this sample, this clonotype turned up many times. The chain recombines TRBV3-1 with TRBJ1-3, with 7 nucleotides matching TRBD1. CDR1 is LGHDT and CDR2 is YNNKEL in the germline V gene (reference sequence). Trimming at V came to 4 bases and at J to 4 bases, leaving 7 bases not matched to a gene. This CDR3 is 15 amino acids long. CDR3 sequence (DNA): TGTGCCAGCAGCCCCGAGACAGGGCTCGGAAACACCATATATTTT. It codes for CASSPETGLGNTIYF.

This clonotype was observed a few times. The chain has TRBV5-4 and TRBJ1-2; D possibly corresponds to TRBD1 (6 bases). The CDR3 is 17 residues long. Germline CDR1 reads SGHNT; CDR2 reads YYREEE (reference sequence). V lost 2 bases to trimming and J lost 7 bases, with 24 bases between them. CDR3 residues: CASSLTSGGGPVGGYTF. The CDR3 bases are TGTGCCAGCAGCTTAACCTCGGGGGGGGGCCCGGTGGGTGGCTACACCTTC. Based on the CDR3 plus reference TRBV5-4 and TRBJ1-2, the full variable domain is ETGVTQSPTHLIKTRGQQVTLRCSSQSGHNTVSWYQQALGQGPQFIFQYYREEENGRGNFPPRFSGLQFPNYSSELNVNALELDDSALYLCASSLTSGGGPVGGYTFGSGTRLTVV.

This clonotype was seen many times. This chain uses TRBV20-1 with TRBJ2-7; TRBD2 matches 7 bases. The CDR3 consists of 14 residues. Looked up from germline, CDR1 is DFQATT and CDR2 is SNEGSKA (reference sequence). CDR3 protein: CSAPVAGGSYEQYF. CDR3 DNA: TGCAGCGCCCCAGTAGCGGGCGGCTCCTACGAGCAGTACTTC.

In its sample, this clonotype was seen many times. The rearrangement joins TRBV27 to TRBJ2-7, with 11 bases fitting TRBD2. This CDR3 is built from 15 residues. Unmatched junction bases numbered 12, after V lost 8 bases and J lost 6 bases. Germline loops: CDR1 MNHEY, CDR2 SMNVEV (reference sequence). Here the CDR3 reads CASSLTTSGRGEQYF. The CDR3 bases are TGTGCCAGCTCCCTAACTACTAGCGGGAGAGGCGAGCAGTACTTC.

The chain recombines TRBV10-3 with TRBJ2-7; TRBD2 agrees at 9 bases. This CDR3 region has 13 residues. The V segment lost 10 bases and the J segment 5 bases; nucleotides outside the gene matches: 9. Germline V gene data show CDR1 as ENHRY and CDR2 as SYGVKD. This CDR3 reads CATAPGLAHEQYF. CDR3 DNA sequence: TGTGCCACCGCGCCGGGACTAGCCCACGAGCAGTACTTC.

The chain links TRBV28 to TRBJ2-7, with TRBD2 matching over 11 bases. The length of the CDR3 is 14 residues. J lost 1 base, V lost 10 bases, and 6 bases had no gene match. CDR1 and CDR2 (germline): MDHEN, SYDVKM. For the CDR3, the DNA is TGTGCCATCCTCGGGACTAGCGGATCCTACGAGCAGTACTTC. This encodes CAILGTSGSYEQYF.

This clonotype was counted only a few times. The chain is built from TRBV5-4 and TRBJ2-2; 11 bases align to TRBD2. V was clipped by 0 bases and J by 6 bases; unmatched bases: 16. The CDR3 covers 20 residues. Germline values: CDR1 SGHNT, CDR2 YYREEE (reference sequence). CDR3 in amino acids: CASSLDPKLAGVSKAGELFF. In nucleotides, the CDR3 is TGTGCCAGCAGCTTGGACCCAAAACTAGCGGGAGTGTCAAAGGCCGGGGAGCTGTTTTTT.

This clonotype was detected ten times or more. CDR3 sequence (DNA): TGTGCCAGCAGACGGGGCAGGTCCAACTCCTACGAGCAGTACTTC. Its translation: CASRRGRSNSYEQYF. The chain employs TRBV6-1 and TRBJ2-7; D is perhaps TRBD1 or TRBD2 (5 bases each). The CDR3 is made up of 15 amino acids. CDR1 is MNHNS, CDR2 SASEGT, per germline. With 6 bases removed from V and 0 bases from J, the gap between germline ends came to 15 bases.

This clonotype was seen many times. A junction boundary mismatches the germline segment, possibly from a read error. The DNA for the CDR3 is TGTGCCAGCAGTTTAGACCCTAATGAAAAACTGTTTTTT. This encodes CASSLDPNEKLFF. The rearrangement joins TRBV5-1 to TRBJ1-4; no clear D. The V gene's germline CDR1 is SGHRS and CDR2 YFSETQ. The CDR3 has 13 residues.

There are many counts of this clonotype. The junction differs from germline at one of its ends, possibly a read error. This chain uses TRBV5-1 with TRBJ2-1, with 8 bases matching TRBD2. CDR1 is SGHRS and CDR2 is YFSETQ in the germline V gene. There are 13 residues in the CDR3. The CDR3 DNA is TGTGCCAGCAGCACCGGGAGGGCCAATGAGCAGTTCTTC. Encoded protein: CASSTGRANEQFF.

This clonotype was detected ten times or more. This chain joins TRBV3-1 and TRBJ1-1; the D is unclear. Germline V CDR1 and CDR2: LGHDT, YNNKEL (reference sequence). Trimming removed 4 bases at V and 4 bases at J, with 16 bases between. The CDR3 runs to 15 residues. The CDR3 reads CASSPPGIRGTEAFF. The CDR3 coding sequence is TGTGCCAGCAGCCCCCCTGGCATACGTGGCACTGAAGCTTTCTTT.

Many counts were recorded for this clonotype. This sequence joins TRBV7-2 and TRBJ2-1; D may be TRBD1 (5 bases). Trimming took off 0 bases at V and 7 bases at J, with 10 bases between the two ends. The CDR3 consists of 14 residues. Per germline, CDR1 SGHTA and CDR2 FQGNSA. The CDR3 region is CASSLAWGGNEQFF. In DNA form, the CDR3 reads TGTGCCAGCAGCTTAGCATGGGGCGGTAATGAGCAGTTCTTC. The full variable domain, in which reference TRBV7-2 and TRBJ2-1 provide the parts outside the CDR3, is GAGVSQSPSNKVTEKGKDVELRCDPISGHTALYWYRQSLGQGLEFLIYFQGNSAPDKSGLPSDRFSAERTGGSVSTLTIQRTQQEDSAVYLCASSLAWGGNEQFFGPGTRLTVL.

This clonotype has a handful of counts. The chain employs TRBV5-1 and TRBJ2-1; D remains ambiguous. V was cut by 4 bases and J by 5 bases, with 10 bases left in between. CDR3 length: 13 residues. Germline V CDR1 and CDR2: SGHRS, YFSETQ. CDR3 protein: CASSQEWNNEQFF. The CDR3 DNA reads TGCGCCAGCAGCCAGGAATGGAACAATGAGCAGTTCTTC.

This clonotype has at least ten counts. The chain uses TRBV28 and TRBJ1-5; 7 positions match TRBD1. The V gene's germline CDR1 is MDHEN and CDR2 SYDVKM. The CDR3 has 15 residues. V shed 2 bases and J 6 bases; nucleotides not matched to a gene: 7. This CDR3 is CASSLRGQLGQPQHF. The CDR3 DNA reads as TGTGCCAGCAGTTTACGGGGACAGCTTGGTCAGCCCCAGCATTTT.

At least ten counts were recorded for this clonotype. This chain links TRBV11-2 with TRBJ1-6, with D perhaps TRBD1 (6 bases). CDR3 length equals 13 residues. V gave up 8 bases and J gave up 5 bases, with 10 bases separating them. Germline V lookup: CDR1 SGHAT, CDR2 FQNNGV. CDR3 bases: TGTGCCAGCGGTACAGGGCATAATTCACCCCTCCACTTT. Translating it yields CASGTGHNSPLHF.

There are many counts of this clonotype. The CDR3 bases are TGTGCCATCAGTGAATTTGGTCGGACAACTAACACTGAAGCTTTCTTT. Translating it yields CAISEFGRTTNTEAFF. The V and J genes are TRBV10-3 and TRBJ1-1, with D possibly TRBD1 on 5 matching bases. The germline V gene encodes CDR1 ENHRY and CDR2 SYGVKD. There are 16 residues in the CDR3. The V end was cut by 3 bases, the J end by 2 bases, with 16 bases between.

This clonotype was observed a few times. The CDR3 DNA reads TGTGCCAGCTCACCACAGGGGTCAAAAACTGGGGCCAACGTCCTGACTTTC. Encoded protein: CASSPQGSKTGANVLTF. This chain links TRBV18 with TRBJ2-6; D is perhaps TRBD1 (5 bases). Germline CDR1 is KGHSH and CDR2 is LQKENI. The CDR3 runs 17 residues. The V end lost 1 base, the J end lost 2 bases, and 12 bases lay between the germline ends.

This clonotype was counted at least ten times. The chain links TRBV28 to TRBJ1-4; tentatively, D is TRBD1 (6 bases). This CDR3 is 16 amino acids long. Germline V gene sequence: CDR1 MDHEN, CDR2 SYDVKM. Trimming stripped 6 bases from V and 7 bases from J, with 21 bases between. The CDR3 loop is CASSSDWGGAGEKLFF. Here the CDR3 DNA reads TGTGCCAGCAGCTCAGACTGGGGGGGCGCTGGTGAAAAACTGTTTTTT.

This clonotype was seen ten or more times. V and J are TRBV13 and TRBJ2-2; D is unclear. The CDR3 runs 16 residues. The germline V gene encodes CDR1 PRHDT and CDR2 FYEKMQ (reference sequence). V lost 4 bases and J 3 bases, leaving 15 bases between the germline ends. CDR3 DNA sequence: TGTGCCAGCAGCTCGGAAACATCGCGTGACACCGGGGAGCTGTTTTTT. It yields the protein CASSSETSRDTGELFF.